The 5 T cell receptor beta chains below all came from one sample that was sequenced in a study of T cell repertoires in cytomegalovirus infection. TCRdb re-analysed the reads in MiXCR, keeping a single row per CDR3 protein. The profile shows fewer than 30,000 distinct CDR3 sequences, around a fifth of them singletons. Their specific antigens are unknown. The specimen was CD8+ T cells from cultured PBMCs, collected from culture after CMV antigen stimulation. Receptors originate from a human donor in good health (CMV status not recorded). Some clones in this sample may be carry-over from other donors' samples.

This clonotype has a handful of counts. V usage is TRBV28 and J usage is TRBJ2-7; D call uncertain. The CDR3 loop spans 12 amino acids. V was pared by 2 bases and J by 4 bases, with 6 bases between. Germline CDR1 MDHEN, CDR2 SYDVKM. CDR3 in DNA: TGTGCCAGCAGTTTAATCGGGTACGAGCAGTACTTC. Amino acids: CASSLIGYEQYF.

The CDR3 DNA is TGTGCCAGCACACTAGCGGGGGCGCACCCGACCGGGGAGCTGTTTTTT. Its translation: CASTLAGAHPTGELFF. V is TRBV14 and J is TRBJ2-2; 11 bases are shared with TRBD2. This CDR3 is 16 amino acids long. With 7 bases clipped from V and 5 bases from J, the junction kept 9 bases outside the gene matches. Germline CDR1 is SGHDN and CDR2 is FVKESK.

The table lists this clonotype with a few counts. The chain is built from TRBV7-2 and TRBJ2-7, with 11 bases matching TRBD2. Germline CDR1 SGHTA, CDR2 FQGNSA. V shed 4 bases, J shed 5 bases, and the junction held 7 bases outside the gene matches. This CDR3 spans 15 amino acids. The CDR3 DNA is TGTGCCAGCAGCTCCACTAGCGGGAGATTCAACGAGCAGTACTTC. Translated, it gives CASSSTSGRFNEQYF.

This clonotype was counted a few times. The chain links TRBV27 to TRBJ1-2; 10 bases map to TRBD1. Germline V gene sequence: CDR1 MNHEY, CDR2 SMNVEV (reference sequence). After removal of 3 bases from V and 5 bases from J, the junction contained 6 bases not matched to a gene. The CDR3 runs to 15 residues. The DNA of the CDR3 is TGTGCCAGCAGTTTTGGACAGGGGGGTCTGTATGGCTACACCTTC. This encodes CASSFGQGGLYGYTF.

The chain joins TRBV7-2 to TRBJ1-6, with 8 bases that match TRBD1. Germline assignment: CDR1 SGHTA and CDR2 FQGNSA. V shed 5 bases and J 7 bases; nucleotides not matched to a gene: 10. This CDR3 spans 16 amino acids. The CDR3 here is CASSLRTGQDNSPLHF. CDR3 nucleotide sequence: TGTGCCAGCAGCCTCCGGACAGGGCAGGACAATTCACCCCTCCACTTT.